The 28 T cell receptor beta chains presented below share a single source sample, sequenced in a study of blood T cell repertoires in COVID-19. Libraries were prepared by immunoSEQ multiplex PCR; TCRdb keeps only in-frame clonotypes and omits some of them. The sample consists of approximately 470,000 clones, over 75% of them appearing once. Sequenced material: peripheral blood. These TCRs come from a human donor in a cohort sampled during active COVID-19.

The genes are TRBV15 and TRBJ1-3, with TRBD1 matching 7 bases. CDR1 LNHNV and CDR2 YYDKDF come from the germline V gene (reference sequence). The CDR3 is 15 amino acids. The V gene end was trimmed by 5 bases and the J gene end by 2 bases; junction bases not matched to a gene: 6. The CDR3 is CATSVDRAAGNTIYF. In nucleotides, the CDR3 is TGTGCCACCAGCGTTGACAGGGCGGCTGGAAACACCATATATTTT.

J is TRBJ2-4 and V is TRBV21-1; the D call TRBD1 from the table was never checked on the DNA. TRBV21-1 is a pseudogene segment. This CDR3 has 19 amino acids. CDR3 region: CASSKATGGPGRAKNIQYF. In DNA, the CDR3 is TGTGCCAGCAGCAAAGCTACAGGGGGCCCTGGTCGAGCCAAAAACATTCAGTACTTC.

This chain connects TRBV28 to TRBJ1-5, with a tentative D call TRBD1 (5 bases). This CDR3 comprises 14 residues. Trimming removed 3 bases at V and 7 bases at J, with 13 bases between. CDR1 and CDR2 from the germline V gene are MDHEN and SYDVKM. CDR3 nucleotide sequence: TGTGCCAGCAGTTTTGGACACTCTCTCCAGCCCCAGCATTTT. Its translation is CASSFGHSLQPQHF.

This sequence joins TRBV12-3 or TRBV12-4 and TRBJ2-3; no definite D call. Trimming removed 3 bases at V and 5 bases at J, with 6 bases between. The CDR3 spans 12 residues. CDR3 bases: TGTGCCAGCAGTTTTGCGAGAGATACGCAGTATTTT. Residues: CASSFARDTQYF.

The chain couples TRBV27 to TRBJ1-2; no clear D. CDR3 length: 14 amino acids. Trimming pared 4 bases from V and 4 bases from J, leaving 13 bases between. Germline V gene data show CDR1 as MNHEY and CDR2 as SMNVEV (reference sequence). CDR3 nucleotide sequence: TGTGCCAGCAGTTCCCCGGGATTAGGCTATGGCTACACCTTC. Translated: CASSSPGLGYGYTF.

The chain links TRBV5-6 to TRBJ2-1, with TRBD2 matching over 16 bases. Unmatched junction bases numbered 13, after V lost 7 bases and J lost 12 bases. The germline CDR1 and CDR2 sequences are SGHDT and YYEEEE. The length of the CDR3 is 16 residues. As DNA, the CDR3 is TGTGCCAGCGGTGCCCAGGGACTAGCGGGAGGGGTGAGGCAGTTCTTC. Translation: CASGAQGLAGGVRQFF.

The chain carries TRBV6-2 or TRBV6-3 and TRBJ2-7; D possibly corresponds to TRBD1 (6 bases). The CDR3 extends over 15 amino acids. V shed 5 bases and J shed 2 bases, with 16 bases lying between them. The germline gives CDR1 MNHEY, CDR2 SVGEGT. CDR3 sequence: CASSDPGDLPYEQYF. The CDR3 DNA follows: TGTGCCAGCAGTGACCCAGGGGATTTGCCCTACGAGCAGTACTTC.

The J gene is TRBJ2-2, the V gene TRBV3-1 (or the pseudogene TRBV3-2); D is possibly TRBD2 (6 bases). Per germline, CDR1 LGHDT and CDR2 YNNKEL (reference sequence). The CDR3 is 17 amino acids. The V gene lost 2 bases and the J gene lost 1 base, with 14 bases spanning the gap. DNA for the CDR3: TGTGCCAGCAGCCAAATGGGACTGACAGAGAACACCGGGGAGCTGTTTTTT. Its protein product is CASSQMGLTENTGELFF.

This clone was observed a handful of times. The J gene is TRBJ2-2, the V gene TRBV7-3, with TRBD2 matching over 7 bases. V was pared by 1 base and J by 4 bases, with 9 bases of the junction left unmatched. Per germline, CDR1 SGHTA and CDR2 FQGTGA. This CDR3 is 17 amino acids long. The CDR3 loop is CASSLSRAGVSTGELFF. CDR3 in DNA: TGTGCCAGCAGCTTAAGTAGGGCGGGAGTGAGCACCGGGGAGCTGTTTTTT. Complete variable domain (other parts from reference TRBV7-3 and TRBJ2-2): GAGVSQTPSNKVTEKGKYVELRCDPISGHTALYWYRQSLGQGPEFLIYFQGTGAADDSGLPNDRFFAVRPEGSVSTLKIQRTERGDSAVYLCASSLSRAGVSTGELFFGEGSRLTVL.

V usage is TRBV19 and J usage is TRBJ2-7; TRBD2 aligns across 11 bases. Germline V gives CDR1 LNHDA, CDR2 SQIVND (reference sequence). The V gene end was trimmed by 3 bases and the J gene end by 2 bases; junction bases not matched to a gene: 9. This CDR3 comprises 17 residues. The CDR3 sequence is CASSIGLAGGTTYEQYF. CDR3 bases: TGTGCCAGTAGTATTGGGCTAGCGGGAGGAACGACCTACGAGCAGTACTTC. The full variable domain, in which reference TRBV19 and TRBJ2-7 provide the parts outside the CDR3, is DGGITQSPKYLFRKEGQNVTLSCEQNLNHDAMYWYRQDPGQGLRLIYYSQIVNDFQKGDIAEGYSVSREKKESFPLTVTSAQKNPTAFYLCASSIGLAGGTTYEQYFGPGTRLTVT.

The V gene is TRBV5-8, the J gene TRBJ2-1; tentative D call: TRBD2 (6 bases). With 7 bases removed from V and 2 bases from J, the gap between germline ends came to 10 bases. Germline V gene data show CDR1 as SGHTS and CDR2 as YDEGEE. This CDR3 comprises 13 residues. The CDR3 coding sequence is TGTGCCAGCTCGACTAGAGCCTACAATGAGCAGTTCTTC. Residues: CASSTRAYNEQFF.

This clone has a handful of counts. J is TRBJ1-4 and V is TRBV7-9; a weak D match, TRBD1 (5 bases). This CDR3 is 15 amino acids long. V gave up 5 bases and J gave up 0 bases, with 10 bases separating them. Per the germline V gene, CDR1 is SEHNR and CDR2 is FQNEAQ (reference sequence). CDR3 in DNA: TGTGCCAGCAGCCACGGGGGGGCAACTAATGAAAAACTGTTTTTT. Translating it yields CASSHGGATNEKLFF.

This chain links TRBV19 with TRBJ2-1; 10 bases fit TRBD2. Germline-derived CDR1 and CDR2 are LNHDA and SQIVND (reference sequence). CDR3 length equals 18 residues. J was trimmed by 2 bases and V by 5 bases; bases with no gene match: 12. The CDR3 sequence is CASSSSGLAVHAYNEQFF. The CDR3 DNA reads TGTGCCAGTAGTTCCTCAGGACTAGCGGTACACGCCTACAATGAGCAGTTCTTC.

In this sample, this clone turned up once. The DNA for the CDR3 is TGTGCCAGCAGCCAAGGAGGCCCATTCACACCTGAGCAGTTCTTC. Its protein product is CASSQGGPFTPEQFF. This chain links TRBV4-2 with TRBJ2-1; no clear D. The CDR3 runs to 15 residues. CDR1 LGHNA and CDR2 YNFKEQ come from the germline V gene. Trimming shortened V by 1 base and J by 9 bases, and 16 bases separated the two germline ends.

The CDR3 nucleotides are TGTGCCAGCAGTACAGGAGCAACTAATGAAAAACTGTTTTTT. It translates to CASSTGATNEKLFF. The genes are TRBV3-1 (or the pseudogene TRBV3-2) and TRBJ1-4; D might be TRBD1 (5 bases). In germline, CDR1 is LGHDT, CDR2 YNNKEL (reference sequence). V was clipped by 6 bases and J by 0 bases, with 8 bases between them. The CDR3 extends over 14 amino acids.

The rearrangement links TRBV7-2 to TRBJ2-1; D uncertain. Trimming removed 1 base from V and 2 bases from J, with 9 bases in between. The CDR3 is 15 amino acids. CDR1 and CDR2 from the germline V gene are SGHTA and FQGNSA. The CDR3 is CASSLDVVPYNEQFF. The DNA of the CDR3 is TGTGCCAGCAGCTTAGATGTCGTCCCCTACAATGAGCAGTTCTTC.

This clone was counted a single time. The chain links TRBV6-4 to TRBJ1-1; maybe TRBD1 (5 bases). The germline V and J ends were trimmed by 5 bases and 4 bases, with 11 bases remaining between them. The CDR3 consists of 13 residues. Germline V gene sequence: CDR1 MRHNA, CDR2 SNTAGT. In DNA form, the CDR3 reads TGTGCCAGCAGTCAGGAGGGACCCACTGAAGCTTTCTTT. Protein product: CASSQEGPTEAFF.

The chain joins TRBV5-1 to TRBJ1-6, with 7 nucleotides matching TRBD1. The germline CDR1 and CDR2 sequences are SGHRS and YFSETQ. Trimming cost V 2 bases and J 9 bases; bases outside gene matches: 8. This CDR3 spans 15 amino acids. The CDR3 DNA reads TGCGCCAGCAGCTTACAGGGACAGCTTGGTTCACCCCTCCACTTT. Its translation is CASSLQGQLGSPLHF.

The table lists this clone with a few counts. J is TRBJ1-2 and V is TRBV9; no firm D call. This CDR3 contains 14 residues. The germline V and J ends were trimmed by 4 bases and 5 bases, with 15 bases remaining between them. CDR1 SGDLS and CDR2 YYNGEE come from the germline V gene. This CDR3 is CASSPQGGSYGYTF. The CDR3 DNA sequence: TGTGCCAGCAGCCCCCAAGGAGGGTCATATGGCTACACCTTC.

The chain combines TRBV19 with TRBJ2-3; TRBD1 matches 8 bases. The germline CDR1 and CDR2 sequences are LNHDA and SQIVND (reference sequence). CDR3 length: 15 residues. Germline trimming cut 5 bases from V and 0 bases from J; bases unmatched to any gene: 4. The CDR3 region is CASSGQGASTDTQYF. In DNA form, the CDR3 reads TGTGCCAGTAGTGGACAGGGAGCGAGCACAGATACGCAGTATTTT.

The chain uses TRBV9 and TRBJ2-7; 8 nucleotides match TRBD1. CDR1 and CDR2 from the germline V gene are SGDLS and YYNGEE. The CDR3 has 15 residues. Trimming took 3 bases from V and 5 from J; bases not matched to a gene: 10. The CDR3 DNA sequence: TGTGCCAGCAGCGCCGAAGGACAGGGTAAGAACGAGCAGTACTTC. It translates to CASSAEGQGKNEQYF.

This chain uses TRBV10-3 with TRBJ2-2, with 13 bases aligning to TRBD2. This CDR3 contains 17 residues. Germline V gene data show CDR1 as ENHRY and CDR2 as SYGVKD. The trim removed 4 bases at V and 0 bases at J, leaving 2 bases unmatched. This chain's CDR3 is CAISAGTSGTNTGELFF. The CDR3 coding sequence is TGTGCCATCAGTGCTGGGACTAGCGGGACGAACACCGGGGAGCTGTTTTTT.

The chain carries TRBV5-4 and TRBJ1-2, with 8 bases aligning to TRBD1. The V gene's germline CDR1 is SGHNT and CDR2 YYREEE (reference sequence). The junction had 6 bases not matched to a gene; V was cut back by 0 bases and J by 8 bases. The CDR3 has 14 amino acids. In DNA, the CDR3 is TGTGCCAGCAGCTTGGGGCAGGGGGCGCGAGGCTACACCTTC. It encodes CASSLGQGARGYTF.

CDR3 sequence reads: CASSWRRTGIRETQYF. The CDR3 coding sequence is TGTGCCAGCAGCTGGCGGAGAACGGGGATAAGGGAGACCCAGTACTTC. V gene TRBV5-6 combines with J gene TRBJ2-5, with D maybe TRBD2 (5 bases). V was trimmed by 3 bases and J by 5 bases, leaving 20 bases between them. Looked up from germline, CDR1 is SGHDT and CDR2 is YYEEEE. This CDR3 is built from 16 residues.

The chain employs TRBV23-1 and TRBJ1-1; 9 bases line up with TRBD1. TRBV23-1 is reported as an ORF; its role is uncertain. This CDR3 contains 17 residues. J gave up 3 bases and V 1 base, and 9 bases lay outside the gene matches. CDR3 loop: CASSQCWDRAGDTEAFF. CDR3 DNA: TGCGCCAGCAGTCAATGTTGGGACAGGGCAGGAGACACTGAAGCTTTCTTT.

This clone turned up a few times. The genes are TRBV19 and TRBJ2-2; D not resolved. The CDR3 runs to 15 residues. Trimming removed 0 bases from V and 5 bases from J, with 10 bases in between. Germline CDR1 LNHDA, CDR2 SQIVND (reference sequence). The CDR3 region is CASSIDRLGTGELFF. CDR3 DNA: TGTGCCAGTAGTATAGATCGGCTAGGTACCGGGGAGCTGTTTTTT.

The CDR3 DNA reads as TGTGCCAGCAGCTTAACTGGAGGGGAGACCCAGTACTTC. The encoded protein is CASSLTGGETQYF. This chain uses TRBV7-2 with TRBJ2-5, with D possibly being TRBD2 (6 bases). CDR1 and CDR2 (germline): SGHTA, FQGNSA. The V end was cut by 2 bases, the J end by 5 bases, with 9 bases between. The CDR3 contains 13 residues.

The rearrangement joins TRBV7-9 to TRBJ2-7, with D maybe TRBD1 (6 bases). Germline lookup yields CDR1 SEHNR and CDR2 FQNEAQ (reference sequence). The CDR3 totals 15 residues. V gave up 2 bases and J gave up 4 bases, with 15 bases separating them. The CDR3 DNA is TGTGCCAGCAGCTTAATAAATCAGGGGCGGTACGAGCAGTACTTC. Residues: CASSLINQGRYEQYF.